A single sample gave rise to the 25 T cell receptor beta chains below, sequenced in a study of long-term antiretroviral therapy in people with HIV. Run at survey level, the immunoSEQ assay was version v3.0. Profiling relied on immunoSEQ multiplex PCR, and the TCRdb table lists in-frame clones only, not all of them. The sample yields some 30,000 clones, 95% to 98% seen once. Specimen: unsorted PBMCs, collected 7.6 years after starting antiretroviral therapy. All receptors derive from a man aged 25 to 40 with HIV.

The rearrangement links TRBV30 to TRBJ1-1; D unresolved. The CDR3 consists of 12 residues. Between the trimmed V and J ends, which lost 3 bases and 0 bases, there was a span of 5 bases. Germline CDR1 GTSNPN, CDR2 SVGIG (reference sequence). This chain's CDR3 is CAWSPMNTEAFF. The CDR3 DNA reads TGTGCCTGGAGCCCCATGAACACTGAAGCTTTCTTT.

The table lists this clone with a count of one. The chain has TRBV7-9 and TRBJ1-1; tentatively, D is TRBD1 (6 bases). The CDR3 is made up of 14 amino acids. V lost 3 bases and J lost 5, with 13 bases in between. CDR1 SEHNR and CDR2 FQNEAQ come from the germline V gene (reference sequence). CDR3 residues: CASSFRGAKTEAFF. CDR3 DNA sequence: TGTGCCAGCAGCTTCCGGGGGGCGAAAACTGAAGCTTTCTTT. Supplemented by reference TRBV7-9 and TRBJ1-1, the full variable domain reads DTGVSQNPRHKITKRGQNVTFRCDPISEHNRLYWYRQTLGQGPEFLTYFQNEAQLEKSRLLSDRFSAERPKGSFSTLEIQRTEQGDSAMYLCASSFRGAKTEAFFGQGTRLTVV.

The chain recombines TRBV19 with TRBJ2-7; D may match TRBD1 or TRBD2 (5 bases each). The CDR3 has 16 amino acids. V was shortened by 5 bases and J by 4 bases, with 21 bases between the two germline ends. The germline gives CDR1 LNHDA, CDR2 SQIVND (reference sequence). Written as DNA, the CDR3 is TGTGCCAGTAGTTCTGGTACAGGCGCCGGGATATACGAGCAGTACTTC. Protein sequence: CASSSGTGAGIYEQYF.

The chain employs TRBV4-3 and TRBJ1-1; no reliable D call. Germline CDR1 is LGHNA and CDR2 is YSLEER. This CDR3 is built from 14 residues. Trimming took off 0 bases at V and 1 base at J, with 6 bases between the two ends. The DNA of the CDR3 is TGCGCCAGCAGCCAAGACAAGCCGAACACTGAAGCTTTCTTT. Protein: CASSQDKPNTEAFF.

The V gene is TRBV27, the J gene TRBJ1-5, with 7 nucleotides matching TRBD1. V was pared by 4 bases and J by 6 bases, with 9 bases of the junction left unmatched. CDR1 and CDR2 from the germline V gene are MNHEY and SMNVEV (reference sequence). The CDR3 is 15 residues long. CDR3: CASSSGGTFPQPQHF. DNA for the CDR3: TGTGCCAGCAGTTCAGGGGGTACCTTCCCTCAGCCCCAGCATTTT.

The chain couples TRBV29-1 to TRBJ1-2; D is undetermined. The ends were cut back, 6 bases at V and 8 bases at J, with 34 bases in the middle. The germline V gene has CDR1 SQVTM and CDR2 ANQGSEA. This CDR3 contains 18 residues. CDR3 DNA sequence: TGCAGCGTGGGGAATCCGACATCTCCCGACCATCTGGCTAAAGGCTACACCTTC. Protein: CSVGNPTSPDHLAKGYTF. Full variable domain (missing parts from reference TRBV29-1 and TRBJ1-2): SAVISQKPSRDICQRGTSLTIQCQVDSQVTMMFWYRQQPGQSLTLIATANQGSEATYESGFVIDKFPISRPNLTFSTLTVSNMSPEDSSIYLCSVGNPTSPDHLAKGYTFGSGTRLTVV.

The gene calls are TRBV5-6 and TRBJ2-7; D is undetermined. The CDR3 consists of 13 residues. V was pared by 2 bases and J by 3 bases, with 9 bases between. Germline V gene lookup returns CDR1 SGHDT and CDR2 YYEEEE. CDR3 sequence (DNA): TGTGCCAGCAGCTTCTTCGGGCACTACGAGCAGTACTTC. Translated: CASSFFGHYEQYF.

The chain joins TRBV4-1 to TRBJ2-5; 10 bases are a match to TRBD2. The germline gives CDR1 MGHRA, CDR2 YSYEKL. The CDR3 contains 17 residues. V lost 0 bases and J lost 1; bases outside the gene matches: 5. CDR3 sequence (DNA): TGCGCCAGCAGCCAAGACGTGGTAGCGGGAGGCCAAGAGACCCAGTACTTC. It specifies CASSQDVVAGGQETQYF.

The gene calls are TRBV7-3 and TRBJ1-2; 9 bases align to TRBD1. V was pared by 5 bases and J by 4 bases, with 2 bases of the junction left unmatched. Germline V gene data show CDR1 as SGHTA and CDR2 as FQGTGA. The CDR3 is 13 residues long. Here the CDR3 DNA reads TGTGCCAGCAGCCCGGGACAGGGCTATGGCTACACCTTC. It translates to CASSPGQGYGYTF.

This chain joins TRBV21-1 and TRBJ2-1; TRBD2 is the table's D call, not checked against the DNA. TRBV21-1 is a known pseudogene. This CDR3 region has 15 residues. CDR3 loop: CASSYRAGAGGEQFF. DNA for the CDR3: TGTGCCAGCAGCTATAGAGCGGGGGCTGGCGGTGAGCAGTTCTTC.

The chain uses TRBV2 and TRBJ1-1, with D perhaps TRBD1 (5 bases). The CDR3 is 13 residues long. With 10 bases removed from V and 6 bases from J, the gap between germline ends came to 18 bases. Germline-derived CDR1 and CDR2 are SNHLY and FYNNEI. DNA for the CDR3: TGTGCCACCTTTGACGGACAACCCTCTGAAGCTTTCTTT. Translation: CATFDGQPSEAFF.

The rearrangement uses TRBV5-4 and TRBJ2-7, with 11 bases matching TRBD2. J was trimmed by 3 bases and V by 0 bases; bases with no gene match: 5. The CDR3 has 16 residues. The germline gives CDR1 SGHNT, CDR2 YYREEE (reference sequence). CDR3 sequence reads: CASSLALAGGLYEQYF. The DNA of the CDR3 is TGTGCCAGCAGCTTGGCCCTAGCGGGAGGTCTCTACGAGCAGTACTTC.

The CDR3, as DNA: TGTGCCAGTGTTTCGAGGGGTTTAAAGGGGTATAATACTGAAGCTTTCTTT. Protein sequence: CASVSRGLKGYNTEAFF. The genes are TRBV19 and TRBJ1-1; a weak D match, TRBD1 (5 bases). The CDR3 spans 17 residues. Germline-derived CDR1 and CDR2 are LNHDA and SQIVND (reference sequence). V was cut by 8 bases and J by 5 bases, with 27 bases left in between.

J is TRBJ1-1 and V is TRBV7-3, with TRBD1 as a possible D gene (5 bases). The V gene's germline CDR1 is SGHTA and CDR2 FQGTGA. The germline V and J ends were trimmed by 5 bases and 1 base, with 8 bases remaining between them. The CDR3 is 13 residues long. CDR3 region: CASSRDPNTEAFF. In nucleotides, the CDR3 is TGTGCCAGCAGCCGGGACCCGAACACTGAAGCTTTCTTT. Full variable domain (outside the CDR3, taken from reference TRBV7-3 and TRBJ1-1): GAGVSQTPSNKVTEKGKYVELRCDPISGHTALYWYRQSLGQGPEFLIYFQGTGAADDSGLPNDRFFAVRPEGSVSTLKIQRTERGDSAVYLCASSRDPNTEAFFGQGTRLTVV.

In its sample, this clone was seen a few times. The CDR3 reads CASSPREGTGGYEQYF. The CDR3 DNA reads TGTGCCAGCAGTCCCCGGGAAGGGACAGGGGGCTACGAGCAGTACTTC. This chain links TRBV27 with TRBJ2-7; 11 bases match TRBD1. There are 16 residues in the CDR3. Germline CDR1 reads MNHEY; CDR2 reads SMNVEV (reference sequence). V shed 5 bases, J shed 3 bases, and the junction held 9 bases outside the gene matches.

The genes are TRBV2 and TRBJ2-7, with D hard to call. The CDR3 runs to 11 residues. Germline CDR1 and CDR2: SNHLY and FYNNEI. Trimming stripped 4 bases from V and 5 bases from J, with 6 bases between. The CDR3 bases are TGTGCCAGCAGTGGACCAGACGAGCAGTACTTC. Encoded protein: CASSGPDEQYF.

V gene TRBV19 combines with J gene TRBJ1-1, with 12 bases aligning to TRBD1. CDR3 length: 15 residues. Trimming at V came to 4 bases and at J to 7 bases, leaving 7 bases not matched to a gene. The germline CDR1 and CDR2 sequences are LNHDA and SQIVND (reference sequence). CDR3 sequence: CASSTPGQGAGEAFF. The CDR3 DNA follows: TGTGCCAGTAGTACACCGGGACAGGGGGCGGGTGAAGCTTTCTTT.

CDR3 loop: CASSHPRNNEQFF. The CDR3 DNA follows: TGTGCCAGCAGCCACCCGAGGAATAATGAGCAGTTCTTC. This sequence joins TRBV7-9 and TRBJ2-1; D ambiguous. Trimming took off 5 bases at V and 7 bases at J, with 12 bases between the two ends. The germline gives CDR1 SEHNR, CDR2 FQNEAQ (reference sequence). This CDR3 contains 13 residues.

This chain joins TRBV7-9 and TRBJ2-3; D is uncertain. V gave up 6 bases and J gave up 2 bases, with 9 bases separating them. Germline V gene lookup returns CDR1 SEHNR and CDR2 FQNEAQ (reference sequence). This CDR3 spans 13 amino acids. For the CDR3, the DNA is TGTGCCAGCAGGGGGTTCCCCACAGATACGCAGTATTTT. Its protein product is CASRGFPTDTQYF.

The chain recombines TRBV19 with TRBJ1-1; unclear D gene. Deletions cut 0 bases from V and 1 base from J, with 6 bases between. Per the germline V gene, CDR1 is LNHDA and CDR2 is SQIVND (reference sequence). CDR3 size: 14 residues. The CDR3 DNA reads TGTGCCAGTAGTATAGATCTGGAGAACACTGAAGCTTTCTTT. It is translated as CASSIDLENTEAFF.

This clone occurred once. The gene calls are TRBV7-2 and TRBJ2-7; the D is unclear. Germline V gene sequence: CDR1 SGHTA, CDR2 FQGNSA. Deletions cut 1 base from V and 2 bases from J, with 21 bases between. This CDR3 spans 18 amino acids. The CDR3 region is CASSLGYSLTEPTYEQYF. The CDR3 coding sequence is TGTGCCAGCAGCTTAGGGTATAGTCTGACTGAACCTACCTACGAGCAGTACTTC.

The rearrangement joins TRBV7-6 to TRBJ1-3; D gene unclear. This CDR3 contains 16 residues. The ends were cut back, 5 bases at V and 4 bases at J, with 18 bases in the middle. Germline assignment: CDR1 SGHVS and CDR2 FNYEAQ. The CDR3 is CASSVRTLPKGNTIYF. The CDR3, as DNA: TGTGCCAGCAGCGTACGCACACTCCCGAAGGGAAACACCATATATTTT.

The chain recombines TRBV29-1 with TRBJ2-3; TRBD1 matches at 8 bases. Trimming removed 5 bases from V and 6 bases from J; junction bases left unmatched: 4. Per germline, CDR1 SQVTM and CDR2 ANQGSEA. The CDR3 length is 12 residues. The CDR3 spells CSVRDRPDTQYF. CDR3 bases: TGCAGCGTTCGGGACAGGCCCGATACGCAGTATTTT.

The J gene is TRBJ2-1, the V gene TRBV7-8; D may be TRBD2 (5 bases). The CDR3 is made up of 12 amino acids. From germline, CDR1 is SGHVS and CDR2 FQNEAQ. The germline V and J ends were trimmed by 4 bases and 9 bases, with 10 bases remaining between them. CDR3 sequence (DNA): TGTGCCAGCAGCTCCTCTAGCATTGAGCAGTTCTTC. Amino acid sequence: CASSSSSIEQFF.

This chain uses TRBV4-3 with TRBJ1-2; a possible D gene is TRBD1 (5 bases). The length of the CDR3 is 15 residues. Germline V lookup: CDR1 LGHNA, CDR2 YSLEER. V was trimmed by 0 bases and J by 3 bases, leaving 11 bases between them. CDR3 sequence reads: CASSQDTRGHYGYTF. The CDR3 DNA reads as TGCGCCAGCAGCCAAGACACTCGGGGACACTATGGCTACACCTTC.